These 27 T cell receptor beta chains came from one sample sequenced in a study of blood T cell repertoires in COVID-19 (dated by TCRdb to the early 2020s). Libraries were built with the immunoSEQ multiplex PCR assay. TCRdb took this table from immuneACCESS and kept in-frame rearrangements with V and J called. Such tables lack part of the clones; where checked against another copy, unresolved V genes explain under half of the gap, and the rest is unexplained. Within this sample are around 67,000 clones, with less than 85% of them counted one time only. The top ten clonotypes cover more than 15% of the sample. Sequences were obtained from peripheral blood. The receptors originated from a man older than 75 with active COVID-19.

The CDR3 DNA reads TGCGCCAGCAGCTTGACAGGGGACAGAAACACCATATATTTT. Translating it yields CASSLTGDRNTIYF. V and J are TRBV5-1 and TRBJ1-3; 7 nucleotides align to TRBD1. With V trimmed by 1 base and J by 5 bases, 3 bases remained unmatched. CDR1 is SGHRS, CDR2 YFSETQ, per germline. CDR3 size: 14 residues.

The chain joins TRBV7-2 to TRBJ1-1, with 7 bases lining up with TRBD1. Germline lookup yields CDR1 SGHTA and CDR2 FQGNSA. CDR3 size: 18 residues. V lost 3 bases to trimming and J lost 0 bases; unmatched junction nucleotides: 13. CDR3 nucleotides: TGTGCCAGCAGCTTGCGACCGACAGGGCGAGTCATGAACACTGAAGCTTTCTTT. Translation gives CASSLRPTGRVMNTEAFF.

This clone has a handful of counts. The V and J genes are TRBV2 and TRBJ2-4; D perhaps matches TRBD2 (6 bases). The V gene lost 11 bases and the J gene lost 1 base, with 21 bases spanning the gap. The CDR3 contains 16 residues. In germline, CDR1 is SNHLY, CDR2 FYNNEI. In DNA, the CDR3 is TGTGCCTCCCGGGGCAGGGAGGCGGGGGCCAAAAACATTCAGTACTTC. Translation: CASRGREAGAKNIQYF.

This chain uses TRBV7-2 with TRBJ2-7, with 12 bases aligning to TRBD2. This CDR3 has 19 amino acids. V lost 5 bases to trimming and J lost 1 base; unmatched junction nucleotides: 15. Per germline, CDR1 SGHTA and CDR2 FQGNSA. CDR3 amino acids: CASSALSLKGLAGSYEQYF. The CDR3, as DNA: TGTGCCAGCAGCGCCCTCTCCTTGAAAGGACTAGCGGGATCCTACGAGCAGTACTTC.

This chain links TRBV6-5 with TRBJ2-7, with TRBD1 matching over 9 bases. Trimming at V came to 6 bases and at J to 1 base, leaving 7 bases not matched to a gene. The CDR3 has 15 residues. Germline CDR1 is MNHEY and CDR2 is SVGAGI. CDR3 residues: CASSSGQGGSYEQYF. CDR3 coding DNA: TGTGCCAGCAGCTCGGGACAGGGAGGATCCTACGAGCAGTACTTC.

The CDR3 region is CASSSPVATVLNGGYTF. In DNA form, the CDR3 reads TGTGCCAGCAGTTCGCCTGTCGCGACAGTTTTGAACGGTGGCTACACCTTC. This chain uses TRBV28 with TRBJ1-2; D possibly corresponds to TRBD1 (5 bases). V shed 4 bases and J shed 7 bases, with 25 bases lying between them. CDR1 MDHEN and CDR2 SYDVKM come from the germline V gene. This CDR3 region has 17 residues.

CDR3 in amino acids: CASRPGQGLASGQPQHF. The CDR3 nucleotides read TGTGCCAGCAGGCCGGGACAGGGGTTGGCTTCTGGTCAGCCCCAGCATTTT. The V call is TRBV27, the J call TRBJ1-5, with 10 bases identical to TRBD1. V trimming: 6 bases; J trimming: 6 bases; junction bases outside the gene matches: 14. The CDR3 runs 17 residues. Germline V gene sequence: CDR1 MNHEY, CDR2 SMNVEV (reference sequence).

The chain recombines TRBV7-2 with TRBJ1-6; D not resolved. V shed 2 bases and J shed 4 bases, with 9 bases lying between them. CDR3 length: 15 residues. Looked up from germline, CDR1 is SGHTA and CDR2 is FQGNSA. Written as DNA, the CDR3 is TGTGCCAGCAGCTTACTCCAGATGTATAATTCACCCCTCCACTTT. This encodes CASSLLQMYNSPLHF.

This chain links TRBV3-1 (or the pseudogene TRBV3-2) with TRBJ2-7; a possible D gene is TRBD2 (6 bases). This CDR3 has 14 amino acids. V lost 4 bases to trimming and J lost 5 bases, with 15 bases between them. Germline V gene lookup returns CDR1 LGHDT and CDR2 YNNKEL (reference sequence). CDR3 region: CASSRIGSTHEQYF. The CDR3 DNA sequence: TGTGCCAGCAGCCGAATCGGGAGTACCCACGAGCAGTACTTC.

The CDR3 DNA sequence: TGCAGCGCACCGGGACAGCTGAACACTGAAGCTTTCTTT. Translation gives CSAPGQLNTEAFF. The chain couples TRBV29-1 to TRBJ1-1, with TRBD1 identical over 7 bases. Trimming cost V 7 bases and J 0 bases; bases outside gene matches: 5. Germline V gene data show CDR1 as SQVTM and CDR2 as ANQGSEA. The CDR3 is 13 residues long. The whole variable domain, remainder taken from reference TRBV29-1 and TRBJ1-1, is SAVISQKPSRDICQRGTSLTIQCQVDSQVTMMFWYRQQPGQSLTLIATANQGSEATYESGFVIDKFPISRPNLTFSTLTVSNMSPEDSSIYLCSAPGQLNTEAFFGQGTRLTVV.

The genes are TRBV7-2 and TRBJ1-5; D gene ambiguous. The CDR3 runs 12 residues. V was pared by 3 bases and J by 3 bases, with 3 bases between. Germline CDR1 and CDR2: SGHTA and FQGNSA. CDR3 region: CASSFNNQPQHF. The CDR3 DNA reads TGTGCCAGCAGCTTCAACAATCAGCCCCAGCATTTT.

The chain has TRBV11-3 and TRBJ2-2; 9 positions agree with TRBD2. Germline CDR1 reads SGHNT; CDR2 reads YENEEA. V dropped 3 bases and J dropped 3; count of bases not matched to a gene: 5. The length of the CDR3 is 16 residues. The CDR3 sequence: CASSFSLAGYTGELFF. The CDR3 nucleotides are TGTGCCAGCAGCTTCTCGCTAGCGGGGTACACCGGGGAGCTGTTTTTT.

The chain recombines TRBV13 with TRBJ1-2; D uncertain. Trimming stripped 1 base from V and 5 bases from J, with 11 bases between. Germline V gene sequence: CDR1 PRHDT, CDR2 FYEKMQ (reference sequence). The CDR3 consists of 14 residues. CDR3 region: CASSLAQLSYGYTF. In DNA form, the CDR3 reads TGTGCCAGCAGCTTAGCACAGTTAAGTTATGGCTACACCTTC.

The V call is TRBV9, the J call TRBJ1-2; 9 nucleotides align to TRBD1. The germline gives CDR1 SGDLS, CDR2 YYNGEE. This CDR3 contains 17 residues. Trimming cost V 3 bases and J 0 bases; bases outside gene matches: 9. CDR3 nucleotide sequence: TGTGCCAGCAGCGAACCGGGACAGGGAATAGCTAACTATGGCTACACCTTC. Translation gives CASSEPGQGIANYGYTF.

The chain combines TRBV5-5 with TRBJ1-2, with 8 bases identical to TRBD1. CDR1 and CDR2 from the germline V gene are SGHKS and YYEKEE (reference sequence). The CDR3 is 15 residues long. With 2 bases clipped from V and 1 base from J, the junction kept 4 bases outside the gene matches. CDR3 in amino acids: CASSLAGGGNYGYTF. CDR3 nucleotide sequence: TGTGCCAGCAGCTTAGCAGGGGGCGGTAACTATGGCTACACCTTC.

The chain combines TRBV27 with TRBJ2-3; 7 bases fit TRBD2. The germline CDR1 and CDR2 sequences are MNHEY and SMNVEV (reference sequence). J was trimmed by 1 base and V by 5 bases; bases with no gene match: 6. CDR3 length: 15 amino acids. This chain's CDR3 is CASSVYAGGTDTQYF. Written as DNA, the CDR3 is TGTGCCAGCAGTGTCTACGCGGGAGGCACAGATACGCAGTATTTT.

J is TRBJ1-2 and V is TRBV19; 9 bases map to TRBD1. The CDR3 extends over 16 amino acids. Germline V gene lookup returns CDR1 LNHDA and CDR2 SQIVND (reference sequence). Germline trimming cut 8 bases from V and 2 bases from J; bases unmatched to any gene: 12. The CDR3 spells CASRREGQGTNYGYTF. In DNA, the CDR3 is TGTGCCAGTCGCCGAGAGGGACAGGGCACAAACTATGGCTACACCTTC.

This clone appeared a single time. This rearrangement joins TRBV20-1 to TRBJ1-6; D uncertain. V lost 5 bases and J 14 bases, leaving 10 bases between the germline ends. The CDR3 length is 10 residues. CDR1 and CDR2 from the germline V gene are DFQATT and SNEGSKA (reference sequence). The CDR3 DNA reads TGCAGTGCTTTACGGAGTTCCCTCCACTTT. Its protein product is CSALRSSLHF.

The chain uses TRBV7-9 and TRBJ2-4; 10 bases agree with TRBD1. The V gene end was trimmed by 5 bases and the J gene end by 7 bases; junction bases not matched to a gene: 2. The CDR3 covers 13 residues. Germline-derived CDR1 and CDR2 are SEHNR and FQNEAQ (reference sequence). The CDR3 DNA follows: TGTGCCAGCAGCGTGGGACAGGGGAACATTCAGTACTTC. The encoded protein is CASSVGQGNIQYF.

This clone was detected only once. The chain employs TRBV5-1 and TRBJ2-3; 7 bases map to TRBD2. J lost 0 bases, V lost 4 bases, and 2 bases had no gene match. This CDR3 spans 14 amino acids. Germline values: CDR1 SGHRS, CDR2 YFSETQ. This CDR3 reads CASSISGSTDTQYF. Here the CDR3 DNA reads TGCGCCAGCAGCATTAGCGGGAGCACAGATACGCAGTATTTT.

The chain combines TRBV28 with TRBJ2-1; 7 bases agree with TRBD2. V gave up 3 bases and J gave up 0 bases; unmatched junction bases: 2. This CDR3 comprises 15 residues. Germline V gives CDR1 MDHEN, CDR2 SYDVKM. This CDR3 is CASSFRGGSYNEQFF. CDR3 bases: TGTGCCAGCAGTTTCCGCGGGGGCTCCTACAATGAGCAGTTCTTC.

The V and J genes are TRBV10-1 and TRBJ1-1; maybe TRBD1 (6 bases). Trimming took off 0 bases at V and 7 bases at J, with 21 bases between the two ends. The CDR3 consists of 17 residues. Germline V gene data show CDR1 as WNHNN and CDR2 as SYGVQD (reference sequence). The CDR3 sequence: CASSESSVDRSLYEAFF. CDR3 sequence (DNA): TGCGCCAGCAGTGAGTCTTCCGTCGACAGGAGTCTATATGAAGCTTTCTTT.

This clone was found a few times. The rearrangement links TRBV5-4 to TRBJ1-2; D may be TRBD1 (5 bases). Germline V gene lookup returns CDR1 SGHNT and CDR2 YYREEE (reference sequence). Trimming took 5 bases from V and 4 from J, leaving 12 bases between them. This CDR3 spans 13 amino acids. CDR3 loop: CASRVTGSYGYTF. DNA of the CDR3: TGTGCCAGCAGGGTTACAGGATCCTATGGCTACACCTTC.

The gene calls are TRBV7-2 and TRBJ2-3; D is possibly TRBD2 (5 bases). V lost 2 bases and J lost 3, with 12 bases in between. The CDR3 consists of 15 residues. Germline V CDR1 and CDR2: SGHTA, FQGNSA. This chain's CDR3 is CASSLNRPGTDTQYF. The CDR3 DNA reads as TGTGCCAGCAGCTTAAACCGTCCGGGGACAGATACGCAGTATTTT.

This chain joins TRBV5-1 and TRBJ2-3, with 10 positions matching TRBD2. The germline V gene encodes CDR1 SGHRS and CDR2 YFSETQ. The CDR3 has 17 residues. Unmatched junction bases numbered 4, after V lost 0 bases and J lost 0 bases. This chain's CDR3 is CASSLVASGRSTDTQYF. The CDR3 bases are TGCGCCAGCAGCTTGGTCGCTAGCGGGAGAAGCACAGATACGCAGTATTTT.

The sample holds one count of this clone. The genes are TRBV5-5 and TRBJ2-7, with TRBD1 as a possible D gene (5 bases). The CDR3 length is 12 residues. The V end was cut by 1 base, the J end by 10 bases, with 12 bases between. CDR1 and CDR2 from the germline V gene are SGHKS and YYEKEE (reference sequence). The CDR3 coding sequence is TGTGCCAGCAGCTTGAGGGCAGGGAATCAGTACTTC. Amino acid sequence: CASSLRAGNQYF.

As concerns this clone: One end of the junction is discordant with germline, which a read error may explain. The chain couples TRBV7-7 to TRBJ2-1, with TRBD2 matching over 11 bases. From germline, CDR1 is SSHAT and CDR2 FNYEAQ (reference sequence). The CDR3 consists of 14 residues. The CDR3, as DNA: TGTGCTAGCAGTCTAGCGGGAGGTCACAATGAGCAGTTCTTC. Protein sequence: CASSLAGGHNEQFF. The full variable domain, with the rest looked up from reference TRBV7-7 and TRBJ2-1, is GAGVSQSPRYKVTKRGQDVTLRCDPISSHATLYWYQQALGQGPEFLTYFNYEAQPDKSGLPSDRFSAERPEGSISTLTIQRTEQRDSAMYRCASSLAGGHNEQFFGPGTRLTVL.